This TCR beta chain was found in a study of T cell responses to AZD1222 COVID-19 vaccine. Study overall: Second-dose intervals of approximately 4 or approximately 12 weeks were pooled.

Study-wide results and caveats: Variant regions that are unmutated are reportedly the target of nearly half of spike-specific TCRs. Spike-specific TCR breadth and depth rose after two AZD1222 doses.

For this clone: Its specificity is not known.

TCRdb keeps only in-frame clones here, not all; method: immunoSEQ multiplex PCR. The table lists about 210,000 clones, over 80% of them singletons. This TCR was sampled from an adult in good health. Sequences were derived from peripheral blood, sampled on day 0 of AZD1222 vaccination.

The CDR3 region has the DNA TGTGCCAGCAGTTTCAGGGGACAGGGGTACAATCAGCCCCAGCATTTT. The encoded protein is CASSFRGQGYNQPQHF. This chain links TRBV28 with TRBJ1-5, with 10 nucleotides matching TRBD1. Germline values: CDR1 MDHEN, CDR2 SYDVKM. CDR3 length equals 16 residues. V was pared by 3 bases and J by 3 bases, with 5 bases of the junction left unmatched.